This T cell receptor beta chain was retrieved from a study of shared clonotypes between healthy human individuals. As for the study in general: Two women and a few men aged 18 to 49 served as donors.

Into CD45RA+ naive and CD45RA-negative memory subsets, the CD4+ cells were split. Study-wide results and limits: Measured sharing among donors was expected to vary with sequencing depth.

Original methodology: Owing to the provision of junction-only sequences devoid of quality scores by immunoSEQ, filtering differed. The repertoire was sequenced with immunoSEQ multiplex PCR; TCRdb's copy has only in-frame clones and lacks some. Clonal size and the V and J genes are those of that table, whereas D and trimming came from the DNA. The sample comprises about 2 million clones, approximately 95% of which are singletons, and 0.13% rests with the top ten. To note about this clone: No antigen is known for it.

V was clipped by 1 base and J by 2 bases, with 14 bases between them. Germline values: CDR1 SGHVS, CDR2 FNYEAQ. CDR3 length: 16 amino acids. The chain is built from TRBV7-6 and TRBJ1-1, with D perhaps TRBD1 (6 bases). The sample taken for sequencing was naive CD4+ T cells sorted from blood. Subset given: CD45RA+ positively selected. This clonotype originated in a man between 18 and 29 years old in good health. In nucleotides, the CDR3 is TGTGCCAGCAGCTTAGACCCCCAGGGACAAAACACTGAAGCTTTCTTT. This codes for CASSLDPQGQNTEAFF. Full variable domain (rest looked up from reference TRBV7-6 and TRBJ1-1): GAGVSQSPRYKVTKRGQDVALRCDPISGHVSLYWYRQALGQGPEFLTYFNYEAQQDKSGLPNDRFSAERPEGSISTLTIQRTEQRDSAMYRCASSLDPQGQNTEAFFGQGTRLTVV.